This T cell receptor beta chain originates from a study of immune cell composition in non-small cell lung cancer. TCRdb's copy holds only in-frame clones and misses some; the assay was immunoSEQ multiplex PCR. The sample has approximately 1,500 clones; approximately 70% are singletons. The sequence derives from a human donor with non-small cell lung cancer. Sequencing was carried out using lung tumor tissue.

DNA of the CDR3: TGTGCCAGCGCCGGGACAGGCGGCCGCTACACCTTC. Its protein product is CASAGTGGRYTF. V and J are TRBV2 and TRBJ1-2; 8 positions agree with TRBD1. Per the germline V gene, CDR1 is SNHLY and CDR2 is FYNNEI. The CDR3 length is 12 residues. After removal of 8 bases from V and 9 bases from J, the junction contained 8 bases not matched to a gene.